Each of the 12 T cell receptor beta chains below was sequenced from the same sample in a study of blood T cell repertoires in COVID-19. Data came from immunoSEQ multiplex PCR; TCRdb stores just in-frame clones and leaves some out. The sample consists of 70,000 to 90,000 clones, over 75% of them appearing once. The sequenced material came from peripheral blood. These receptors all come from a middle-aged man with COVID-19, enrolled during active disease.

The CDR3 spells CASSLEGRPTDTQYF. For the CDR3, the DNA is TGCGCCAGCAGCTTGGAGGGGCGTCCCACAGATACGCAGTATTTT. This chain uses TRBV5-1 with TRBJ2-3, with a weak D call TRBD1 (5 bases). Trimming stripped 0 bases from V and 2 bases from J, with 10 bases between. Germline values: CDR1 SGHRS, CDR2 YFSETQ. The length of the CDR3 is 15 residues.

This sequence joins TRBV7-2 and TRBJ1-2; D uncertain. From germline, CDR1 is SGHTA and CDR2 FQGNSA. This CDR3 is built from 14 residues. Trimming removed 5 bases from V and 2 bases from J, with 12 bases in between. The CDR3 DNA sequence: TGTGCCAGCAGCAAAGACGTGAGGAACTATGGCTACACCTTC. This encodes CASSKDVRNYGYTF. Together with reference TRBV7-2 and TRBJ1-2, the CDR3 gives the full variable domain: GAGVSQSPSNKVTEKGKDVELRCDPISGHTALYWYRQSLGQGLEFLIYFQGNSAPDKSGLPSDRFSAERTGGSVSTLTIQRTQQEDSAVYLCASSKDVRNYGYTFGSGTRLTVV.

The V and J genes are TRBV7-2 and TRBJ1-4; D is possibly TRBD1 (6 bases). CDR3 length: 15 amino acids. Trimming cost V 1 base and J 11 bases, with 17 bases left between them. The germline V gene has CDR1 SGHTA and CDR2 FQGNSA. CDR3 bases: TGTGCCAGCAGCTTAGGAGGTCAGGGGCGCCAGAAACTGTTTTTT. Translated, it gives CASSLGGQGRQKLFF.

This chain connects TRBV2 to TRBJ2-1, with 10 bases aligning to TRBD2. The CDR3 is 15 amino acids. V dropped 7 bases and J dropped 6; count of bases not matched to a gene: 9. CDR1 and CDR2 (germline): SNHLY, FYNNEI. The CDR3 DNA sequence: TGTGCCAGCAAGGAGCGGGAGGGCCGTTTCAATGAGCAGTTCTTC. It encodes CASKEREGRFNEQFF.

This clone was observed a few times. The rearrangement links TRBV6-2 or TRBV6-3 to TRBJ1-5; D possibly corresponds to TRBD1 (5 bases). CDR1 is MNHEY, CDR2 SVGEGT, per germline. The CDR3 has 14 amino acids. Trimming stripped 2 bases from V and 6 bases from J, with 11 bases between. The CDR3 DNA reads as TGTGCCAGCAGTTACGGGGGGACGACTCAGCCCCAGCATTTT. It is translated as CASSYGGTTQPQHF.

This chain links TRBV7-6 with TRBJ2-7; TRBD2 matches at 12 bases. This CDR3 comprises 15 residues. Trimming at V came to 2 bases and at J to 3 bases, leaving 2 bases not matched to a gene. Germline CDR1 SGHVS, CDR2 FNYEAQ. DNA of the CDR3: TGTGCCAGCAGCTTACGGACTAGCGGGATCTACGAGCAGTACTTC. Protein sequence: CASSLRTSGIYEQYF. Complete variable domain (other parts from reference TRBV7-6 and TRBJ2-7): GAGVSQSPRYKVTKRGQDVALRCDPISGHVSLYWYRQALGQGPEFLTYFNYEAQQDKSGLPNDRFSAERPEGSISTLTIQRTEQRDSAMYRCASSLRTSGIYEQYFGPGTRLTVT.

In DNA form, the CDR3 reads TGTGCCAGCAGCCCCAGGGACAGGGGAGACACTGAAGCTTTCTTT. Translation: CASSPRDRGDTEAFF. The chain uses TRBV4-2 and TRBJ1-1, with 10 positions matching TRBD1. J lost 3 bases, V lost 4 bases, and 5 bases had no gene match. CDR3 size: 15 residues. Germline values: CDR1 LGHNA, CDR2 YNFKEQ.

V gene TRBV19 combines with J gene TRBJ2-7; D is possibly TRBD1 (6 bases). CDR1 and CDR2 from the germline V gene are LNHDA and SQIVND (reference sequence). V gave up 7 bases and J gave up 0 bases, with 16 bases separating them. The CDR3 extends over 15 amino acids. The CDR3 here is CASTPDSFSSYEQYF. CDR3 nucleotide sequence: TGTGCCAGTACCCCGGACAGCTTTAGCTCCTACGAGCAGTACTTC.

V and J are TRBV30 and TRBJ2-6; 8 bases agree with TRBD1. The CDR3 totals 16 residues. Germline V lookup: CDR1 GTSNPN, CDR2 SVGIG (reference sequence). V was clipped by 8 bases and J by 0 bases; unmatched bases: 9. The CDR3, as DNA: TGTGCCCATGGGCAGGGGGCCATCTCTGGGGCCAACGTCCTGACTTTC. This sequence encodes CAHGQGAISGANVLTF.

The chain links TRBV29-1 to TRBJ2-1, with 9 positions matching TRBD2. With 8 bases clipped from V and 7 bases from J, the junction kept 6 bases outside the gene matches. Germline V CDR1 and CDR2: SQVTM, ANQGSEA. The CDR3 length is 12 residues. CDR3 DNA: TGCAGCATGCGGGAGGGCACGAATGAGCAGTTCTTC. Translating it yields CSMREGTNEQFF.

This clone was seen a single time. This CDR3 is CASSQLAGGVGRETQYF. CDR3 DNA sequence: TGTGCCAGTAGCCAGCTAGCGGGAGGGGTTGGGCGAGAGACCCAGTACTTC. The chain is built from TRBV19 and TRBJ2-5; 12 nucleotides match TRBD2. This CDR3 spans 17 amino acids. With 6 bases clipped from V and 4 bases from J, the junction kept 12 bases outside the gene matches. Germline CDR1 LNHDA, CDR2 SQIVND (reference sequence). Filled out from reference TRBV19 and TRBJ2-5, the complete variable domain reads DGGITQSPKYLFRKEGQNVTLSCEQNLNHDAMYWYRQDPGQGLRLIYYSQIVNDFQKGDIAEGYSVSREKKESFPLTVTSAQKNPTAFYLCASSQLAGGVGRETQYFGPGTRLLVL.

CDR3 in amino acids: CASIGTSGRSGEQFF. The CDR3 coding sequence is TGTGCCAGCATCGGGACTAGCGGGAGATCCGGTGAGCAGTTCTTC. The genes are TRBV6-5 and TRBJ2-1; 14 bases are shared with TRBD2. From germline, CDR1 is MNHEY and CDR2 SVGAGI. This CDR3 is 15 amino acids long. The trim removed 7 bases at V and 9 bases at J, leaving 8 bases unmatched.